This T cell receptor beta chain derives from a study of blood T cell repertoires in COVID-19. Overall study: Acute-phase and convalescent COVID-19 samples originated in the United States, Italy and Spain. T cells, B-cell-depleted T cells, or PBMCs supplied cDNA or gDNA.

Methods used by the authors: Reference gene primer amplification in the assay estimated nucleated cell counts. Only in-frame clones appear in the TCRdb table, and some are missing; sequencing was by immunoSEQ multiplex PCR. The V and J calls and clone size come from that table; D and trimming were worked out from the DNA. The sample includes under 150,000 clones, 60% to 85% of them seen just once. The CDR3 runs 14 residues. The V end lost 4 bases, the J end lost 4 bases, and 11 bases lay between the germline ends. CDR1 is SGHAT, CDR2 FQNNGV, per germline. This rearrangement joins TRBV11-2 to TRBJ1-3; no clear D. This sequence originates from an elderly man with acute or convalescent COVID-19. Specimen: peripheral blood. The DNA of the CDR3 is TGTGCCAGCAGCTCCCAAACGGGGGGAAACACCATATATTTT. Its protein product is CASSSQTGGNTIYF.